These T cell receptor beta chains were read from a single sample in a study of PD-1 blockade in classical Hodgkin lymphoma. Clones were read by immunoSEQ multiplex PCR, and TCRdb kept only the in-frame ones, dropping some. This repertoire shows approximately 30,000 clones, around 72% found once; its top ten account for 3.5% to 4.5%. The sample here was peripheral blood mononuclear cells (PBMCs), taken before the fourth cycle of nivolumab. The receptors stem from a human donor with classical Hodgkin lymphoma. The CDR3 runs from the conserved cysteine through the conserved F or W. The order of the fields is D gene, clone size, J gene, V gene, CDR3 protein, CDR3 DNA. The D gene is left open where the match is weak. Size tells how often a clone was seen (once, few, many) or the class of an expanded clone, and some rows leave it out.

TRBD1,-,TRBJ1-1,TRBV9,CASSVGWDSPNTEAFF,TGTGCCAGCAGCGTAGGGTGGGACAGCCCGAACACTGAAGCTTTCTTT
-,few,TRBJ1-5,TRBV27,CASSSDRNLNQPQHF,TGTGCCAGCAGTTCCGACAGGAACCTAAATCAGCCCCAGCATTTT
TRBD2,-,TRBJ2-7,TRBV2,CASSSRQRPGLAGEAYEQYF,TGTGCCAGCAGTAGCCGACAGAGACCGGGACTAGCGGGGGAGGCCTACGAGCAGTACTTC
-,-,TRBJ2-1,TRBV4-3,CASSHELLPPYNEQFF,TGCGCCAGCAGCCATGAACTACTTCCTCCCTACAATGAGCAGTTCTTC
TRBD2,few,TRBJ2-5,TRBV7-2,CASSLVAGGGPAWETQYF,TGTGCCAGCAGCTTAGTTGCCGGGGGGGGCCCCGCGTGGGAGACCCAGTACTTC
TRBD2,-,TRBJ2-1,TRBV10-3,CAISGLAGDYNEQFF,TGTGCCATCAGTGGACTAGCGGGAGACTACAATGAGCAGTTCTTC
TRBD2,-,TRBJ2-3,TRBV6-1,CASTWRGSTDTQYF,TGTGCCAGCACCTGGCGGGGGTCCACAGATACGCAGTATTTT
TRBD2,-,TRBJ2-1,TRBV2,CASSEVREGWNEQFF,TGTGCCAGCAGTGAAGTGCGGGAGGGCTGGAATGAGCAGTTCTTC
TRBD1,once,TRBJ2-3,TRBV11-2,CASSTLQGRSTDTQYF,TGTGCCAGCAGCACCCTACAGGGGCGTAGCACAGATACGCAGTATTTT
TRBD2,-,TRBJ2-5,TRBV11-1,CASSLALAGEETQYF,TGTGCCAGCAGCTTAGCACTAGCGGGAGAAGAGACCCAGTACTTC
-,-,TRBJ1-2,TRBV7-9,CASSAQNYGYTF,TGTGCCAGCAGCGCTCAAAACTATGGCTACACCTTC
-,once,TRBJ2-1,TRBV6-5,CASSSLDSNYNEQFF,TGTGCCAGCAGTTCCCTCGACTCGAACTACAATGAGCAGTTCTTC
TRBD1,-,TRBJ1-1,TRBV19,CASSILGQGFVNTEAFF,TGTGCCAGTAGTATACTGGGACAGGGATTCGTGAACACTGAAGCTTTCTTT
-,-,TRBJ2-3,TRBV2,CASRRGRGSADTQYF,TGTGCCAGCAGGAGGGGGCGGGGGAGCGCAGATACGCAGTATTTT
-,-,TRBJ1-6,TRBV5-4,CASSLAGLEVNSPLHF,TGTGCCAGCAGCTTGGCGGGGTTAGAGGTAAATTCACCCCTCCACTTT
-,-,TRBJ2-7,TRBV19,CASSTRSEGGYEQYF,TGTGCCAGTAGTACCAGGAGTGAGGGGGGCTACGAGCAGTACTTC
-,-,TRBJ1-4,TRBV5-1,CASTDPALQNEKLFF,TGCGCCAGCACCGACCCTGCACTGCAAAATGAAAAACTGTTTTTT
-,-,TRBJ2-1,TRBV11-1,CASSSPQEVNEQFF,TGTGCCAGCAGCTCCCCGCAGGAAGTCAATGAGCAGTTCTTC
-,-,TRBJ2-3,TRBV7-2,CASSTVTDTQYF,TGTGCCAGCAGTACAGTCACAGATACGCAGTATTTT
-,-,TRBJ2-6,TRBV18,CASSPLSSSQGSGANVLTF,TGTGCCAGCTCACCACTGTCTAGTAGTCAAGGCTCTGGGGCCAACGTCCTGACTTTC
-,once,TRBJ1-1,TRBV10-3,CAIRPGGLNTEAFF,TGTGCCATCAGGCCCGGGGGCTTGAACACTGAAGCTTTCTTT
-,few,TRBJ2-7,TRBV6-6,CASREPSGVYEQYF,TGTGCCAGCAGGGAGCCCTCCGGGGTTTACGAGCAGTACTTC
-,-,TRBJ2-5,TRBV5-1,CASKFQGETQYF,TGCGCCAGCAAATTTCAGGGAGAGACCCAGTACTTC
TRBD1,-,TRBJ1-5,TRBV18,CASSPQGGGQPQHF,TGTGCCAGCTCACCACAAGGGGGCGGGCAGCCCCAGCATTTT
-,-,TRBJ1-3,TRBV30,CAWSLGGTGNTIYF,TGTGCCTGGAGTCTGGGGGGAACTGGAAACACCATATATTTT
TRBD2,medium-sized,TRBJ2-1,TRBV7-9,CASSLESGSYNEQFF,TGTGCCAGCAGCTTAGAGAGCGGGAGCTACAATGAGCAGTTCTTC
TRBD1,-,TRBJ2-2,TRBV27,CASSNDRAGTGELFF,TGTGCCAGCAGTAACGACAGGGCAGGGACCGGGGAGCTGTTTTTT
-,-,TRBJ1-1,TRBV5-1,CASSVQGTEAFF,TGCGCCAGCAGCGTTCAGGGGACTGAAGCTTTCTTT
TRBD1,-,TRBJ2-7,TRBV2,CASSEGEERTGPYEQYF,TGTGCCAGCAGTGAAGGAGAGGAGAGGACAGGACCCTACGAGCAGTACTTC
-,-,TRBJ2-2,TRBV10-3,CAISEGTANTGELFF,TGTGCCATCAGTGAGGGGACGGCGAACACCGGGGAGCTGTTTTTT
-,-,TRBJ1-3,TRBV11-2,CASEGLVYGNTIYF,TGTGCCAGTGAAGGACTGGTCTATGGAAACACCATATATTTT
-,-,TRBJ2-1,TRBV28,CASSLIGPPSSYNEQFF,TGTGCCAGCAGTTTAATAGGGCCACCGAGCTCCTACAATGAGCAGTTCTTC
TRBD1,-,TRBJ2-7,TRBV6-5,CASSSIPGQGPYEQYF,TGTGCCAGCAGTTCTATCCCGGGACAGGGGCCCTACGAGCAGTACTTC
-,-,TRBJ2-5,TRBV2,CASSPLGGNQETQYF,TGTGCCAGCAGCCCTCTGGGGGGAAACCAAGAGACCCAGTACTTC
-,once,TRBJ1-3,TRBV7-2,CASSRGAPSGNTIYF,TGTGCCAGCAGCAGAGGGGCCCCCTCTGGAAACACCATATATTTT
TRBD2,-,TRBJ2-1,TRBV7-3,CASSSPGLAGEWYGNEQFF,TGTGCCAGCAGCTCCCCGGGACTAGCGGGAGAGTGGTACGGCAATGAGCAGTTCTTC
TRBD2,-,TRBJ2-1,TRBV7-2,CASSLALGLAADEQFF,TGTGCCAGCAGCTTAGCGTTGGGACTAGCGGCGGATGAGCAGTTCTTC
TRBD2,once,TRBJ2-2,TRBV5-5,CASSLAPAGANTGELFF,TGTGCCAGCAGCTTGGCCCCAGCGGGGGCCAACACCGGGGAGCTGTTTTTT
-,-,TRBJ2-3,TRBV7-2,CASRGFDGDLGSTDTQYF,TGTGCCAGCAGGGGATTTGATGGGGACTTGGGTAGCACAGATACGCAGTATTTT
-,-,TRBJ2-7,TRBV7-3,CASSWGHGLSYEQYF,TGTGCCAGCAGCTGGGGACATGGCCTATCCTACGAGCAGTACTTC
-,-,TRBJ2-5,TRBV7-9,CASSLIETQYF,TGTGCCAGCAGCTTAATAGAGACCCAGTACTTC
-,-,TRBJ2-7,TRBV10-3,CAISDPTGGIHEQYF,TGTGCCATCAGTGACCCAACTGGGGGTATCCACGAGCAGTACTTC
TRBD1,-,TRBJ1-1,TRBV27,CASSPDRDMNTEAFF,TGTGCCAGCAGTCCGGACAGGGATATGAACACTGAAGCTTTCTTT
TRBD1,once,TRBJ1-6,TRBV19,CASSRGRDRDNSPLHF,TGTGCCAGTAGTAGGGGCCGGGACAGGGACAATTCACCCCTCCACTTT
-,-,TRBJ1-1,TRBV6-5,CASSYMGSTEAFF,TGTGCCAGCAGTTACATGGGTTCCACTGAAGCTTTCTTT
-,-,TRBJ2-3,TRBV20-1,CSAKADTQYF,TGCAGCGCTAAGGCAGATACGCAGTATTTT
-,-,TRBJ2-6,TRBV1,CTSRSRANVLTF,TGCACCAGCAGGAGTCGGGCCAACGTCCTGACTTTC
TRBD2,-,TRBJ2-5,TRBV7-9,CASQPWQRGGETQYF,TGTGCCAGCCAACCCTGGCAGCGGGGGGGGGAGACCCAGTACTTC
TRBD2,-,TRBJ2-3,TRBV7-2,CASSLTRGRARDTQYF,TGTGCCAGCAGCTTAACCCGCGGGAGGGCCAGGGATACGCAGTATTTT
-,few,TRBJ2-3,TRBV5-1,CASSPVGQGPTDTQYF,TGCGCCAGCAGCCCGGTGGGGCAGGGCCCCACAGATACGCAGTATTTT
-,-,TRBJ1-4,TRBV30,CAWSVLGGPNEKLFF,TGTGCCTGGAGTGTACTCGGGGGACCTAATGAAAAACTGTTTTTT
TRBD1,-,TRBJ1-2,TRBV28,CASSWDRANYGYTF,TGTGCCAGCAGTTGGGACAGGGCCAACTATGGCTACACCTTC
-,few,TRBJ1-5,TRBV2,CASSEFPGATQHF,TGTGCCAGCAGTGAATTCCCCGGGGCAACCCAGCATTTT